The entry below describes one T cell receptor beta chain. This clone was seen only a few times. Its antigen remains undetermined. No qualities accompany the bases; no much larger clone lies one base away. This record comes from a study of blood T cell repertoires in COVID-19 (TCRdb year 2020). Regarding the research as a whole: Samples covering the acute and convalescent phases of COVID-19 were provided by collaborators in the United States, Italy and Spain. The dataset comprised deeply sampled blood TCRbeta repertoires from subjects exposed to, actively infected with, or recovered from COVID-19. The sample metadata nearly always contained a de-identified subject ID, COVID-19 status, age in years and sex. Samples were obtained from the ongoing ImmuneRACE study (first 160 participants) and from 1,000 to 1,500 subjects provided by 6 global collaborators. The material from the prospective study consisted of cDNA or gDNA derived from T cells, B-cell-depleted T cells, or PBMCs. Where available, HLA class I and class II types were taken from metadata supplied by the sample provider and were not determined by assay-based typing. A freely available public database, intended as a resource for researchers studying the immune response to SARS-CoV-2, is where the repertoires were released.

CDR1 and CDR2 (LGHDT, YNNKEL) derive from the germline V gene (reference sequence). The germline V and J ends show losses of 1 base and 5 bases respectively, and no gene match explains 4 bases of the junction. Including cysteine and phenylalanine, the CDR3 has 14 amino acids. Of all the DNA, just the CDR3 is kept, 42 bases in frame from base 1. TCRbeta CDR3 regions were amplified from genomic DNA using the immunoSEQ Assay, a bias-controlled multiplex PCR. Regarding the original processing steps: Within the assay, amplification of reference gene primers was used to estimate how many nucleated cells each sample contained. To quantify the absolute abundance of each unique TCRbeta CDR3 rearrangement, sequence reads were collapsed and filtered. Productive Simpson clonality was computed per sample as the square root of Simpson's diversity index over productive rearrangements. TCRdb carries this immuneACCESS record with in-frame sequences only. Its versions omit some clonotypes, under half of them owing to an unresolved V gene in the studies checked, with the rest unexplained. V, J and clone size are those of that table, while D and trimming were read from the DNA. The sample records about 280,000 clones, roughly 85% of which are singletons. Clones ranked in the top ten supply about 5.1% of the sample.

Collaborating institutions collected whole blood in K2EDTA tubes following their own protocols. For TCRbeta analysis, collaborators shipped samples in one of three forms: frozen whole blood, isolated PBMCs, or DNA extracted from either of those sample types. Study-wide findings and limitations: How much clinical and demographic metadata was included differed by source and by participant, and the metadata was provided uncurated.

The clonotype originates from a middle-aged man with active or convalescent COVID-19. The chain was built from TRBV3-1 (or the pseudogene TRBV3-2) and TRBJ1-1, with 7 junctional bases fitting TRBD1. Sequenced material: peripheral blood. CDR3 protein: CASSQGIRGTEAFF. Read as DNA, the sequence is TGTGCCAGCAGCCAAGGGATCAGGGGGACTGAAGCTTTCTTT.